This paragraph covers one TCR beta chain sequence. Its antigen remains unidentified. The entry originates in a study of Tregs in tolerant kidney transplant recipients. Whole-study findings and limits: Tregs expanded with activated donor B cells seemed most donor-specific. Biological reproducibility was not directly addressed, but technical replication error appeared minimal. Validation in larger populations is needed because few patients were studied.

Sequenced by immunoSEQ multiplex PCR; TCRdb stores in-frame clones only, minus some. The sample gives about 120,000 clones, about 90% of which show up once; roughly 0.63% is in the top ten. Thawed PBMCs were FACS-sorted into unstimulated CD4+CD25+CD127- regulatory T cells, CD4+CD25- non-regulatory cells, CD4 and CD8 cells. The V gene end was trimmed by 7 bases and the J gene end by 0 bases; junction bases not matched to a gene: 6. The CDR3 extends over 15 amino acids. Germline V gives CDR1 SGHRS, CDR2 YFSETQ. Material for sequencing was CD4+ T cells from blood. The chain has TRBV5-1 and TRBJ2-1; TRBD1 matches at 8 bases. The origin of this receptor is a human donor in good health. The CDR3 region is CASVTDRDSYNEQFF. The CDR3 nucleotides are TGCGCCAGCGTGACGGACAGGGACTCCTACAATGAGCAGTTCTTC.